Presented here are 32 T cell receptor beta chains from one specimen sequenced in a study of cytomegalovirus exposure and HLA in healthy donors. With 60 Vbeta and 13 Jbeta primers, the PCR was carried out. Libraries were prepared by immunoSEQ multiplex PCR; TCRdb keeps only in-frame clonotypes and omits some of them. Of approximately 210,000 clones listed, over 60% are singletons. Sequenced sample: PBMCs. The receptors were sampled from a woman between 35 and 50 years old in good health and CMV-seronegative.

This clone was seen only a few times. At one end, the junction sequence differs from germline, possibly due to a read error. The rearrangement joins TRBV29-1 to TRBJ1-5; D possibly corresponds to TRBD1 (5 bases). The CDR3 length is 14 residues. Germline-derived CDR1 and CDR2 are SQVTM and ANQGSEA. The CDR3 here is CGVAVGGGDQPQHF. As DNA, the CDR3 is TGCGGCGTTGCAGTCGGGGGAGGTGATCAGCCCCAGCATTTT.

The chain combines TRBV11-1 with TRBJ1-5; D remains unclear. V lost 2 bases to trimming and J lost 9 bases, with 8 bases between them. The CDR3 runs to 12 residues. Germline CDR1 SGHAT, CDR2 FQDESV (reference sequence). The CDR3 DNA is TGTGCCAGCAGCTTAAGCAGCGGGCCCCAGCATTTT. Amino acids: CASSLSSGPQHF.

This chain links TRBV7-9 with TRBJ2-1; D may be TRBD2 (5 bases). V was clipped by 3 bases and J by 6 bases, with 9 bases between them. The CDR3 loop spans 13 amino acids. CDR1 is SEHNR and CDR2 is FQNEAQ in the germline V gene (reference sequence). The CDR3 here is CASSLGSPNEQFF. The CDR3 DNA reads TGTGCCAGCAGCTTGGGGAGCCCCAATGAGCAGTTCTTC.

The chain combines TRBV30 with TRBJ2-3; weak D call: TRBD2 (5 bases). V gave up 6 bases and J gave up 1 base, with 8 bases separating them. The CDR3 consists of 12 residues. CDR1 GTSNPN and CDR2 SVGIG come from the germline V gene (reference sequence). The CDR3 reads CACVRGTDTQYF. Written as DNA, the CDR3 is TGTGCCTGCGTGCGGGGCACAGATACGCAGTATTTT.

V usage is TRBV20-1 and J usage is TRBJ2-5; no clear D. The CDR3 is 11 amino acids. Germline lookup yields CDR1 DFQATT and CDR2 SNEGSKA (reference sequence). The CDR3 DNA reads TGCAGCGGCGGCCTCGGGGAGACCCAGTACTTC. This codes for CSGGLGETQYF.

The genes are TRBV7-3 and TRBJ2-2; D perhaps matches TRBD2 (5 bases). CDR3 size: 13 residues. Trimming pared 4 bases from V and 7 bases from J, leaving 10 bases between. CDR1 SGHTA and CDR2 FQGTGA come from the germline V gene. The CDR3 protein is CASSSTGDGELFF. The DNA of the CDR3 is TGTGCCAGCAGCTCTACCGGGGACGGGGAGCTGTTTTTT.

This chain connects TRBV30 to TRBJ1-1; D gene uncertain. V lost 4 bases, J lost 6 bases, and 12 bases lay in between. Germline CDR1 is GTSNPN and CDR2 is SVGIG (reference sequence). The CDR3 sequence is 12 residues long. Written as DNA, the CDR3 is TGTGCCTGGACGGGATCTGGGCCTGAAGCTTTCTTT. This sequence encodes CAWTGSGPEAFF.

This clone was picked up one time. This rearrangement joins TRBV7-2 to TRBJ2-4; perhaps TRBD2 as D (5 bases). The CDR3 is 13 residues long. V was shortened by 8 bases and J by 2 bases, with 10 bases between the two germline ends. Germline CDR1 is SGHTA and CDR2 is FQGNSA. The CDR3 DNA follows: TGTGCCAGCTTGGGAGTTTCCAAAAACATTCAGTACTTC. Amino acids: CASLGVSKNIQYF. Drawing the rest from reference TRBV7-2 and TRBJ2-4, the complete variable domain is GAGVSQSPSNKVTEKGKDVELRCDPISGHTALYWYRQSLGQGLEFLIYFQGNSAPDKSGLPSDRFSAERTGGSVSTLTIQRTQQEDSAVYLCASLGVSKNIQYFGAGTRLSVL.

The gene calls are TRBV5-1 and TRBJ2-1, with 8 bases that match TRBD2. Per germline, CDR1 SGHRS and CDR2 YFSETQ. This CDR3 is built from 15 residues. Germline trimming cut 4 bases from V and 8 bases from J; bases unmatched to any gene: 11. The DNA for the CDR3 is TGCGCCAGCAGCGCCACTAGCGGTACACCCCATGAGCAGTTCTTC. It specifies CASSATSGTPHEQFF.

The rearrangement joins TRBV9 to TRBJ2-7; the match to TRBD2 covers 10 bases. Germline V gene sequence: CDR1 SGDLS, CDR2 YYNGEE. There are 16 residues in the CDR3. Losses at the gene ends were 2 bases for V and 4 bases for J; bases not matched to a gene: 9. DNA of the CDR3: TGTGCCAGCAGCGTCACAGCTAGCGGGAGAGGGTACGAGCAGTACTTC. It translates to CASSVTASGRGYEQYF. The variable domain in full, with the rest retrieved from reference TRBV9 and TRBJ2-7, is DSGVTQTPKHLITATGQRVTLRCSPRSGDLSVYWYQQSLDQGLQFLIQYYNGEERAKGNILERFSAQQFPDLHSELNLSSLELGDSALYFCASSVTASGRGYEQYFGPGTRLTVT.

This clone was counted once. This chain joins TRBV11-2 and TRBJ2-3; 11 nucleotides match TRBD2. This CDR3 has 16 amino acids. The ends lost 4 bases at V and 3 bases at J; junction bases unmatched: 6. Per germline, CDR1 SGHAT and CDR2 FQNNGV. CDR3 DNA: TGTGCCAGCAGCTCCTTAGCGGGAGGGAGGACAGATACGCAGTATTTT. Its translation is CASSSLAGGRTDTQYF.

This clone occurred a few times. The chain joins TRBV9 to TRBJ2-3, with TRBD2 matching over 11 bases. The CDR3 totals 16 residues. The germline V gene has CDR1 SGDLS and CDR2 YYNGEE. J was trimmed by 2 bases and V by 4 bases; bases with no gene match: 6. This CDR3 reads CASSLLTSGVTDTQYF. For the CDR3, the DNA is TGTGCCAGCAGCCTCCTGACTAGCGGGGTCACAGATACGCAGTATTTT.

This clone has only a few counts. This rearrangement joins TRBV18 to TRBJ2-2; TRBD1 matches 10 bases. Germline V gives CDR1 KGHSH, CDR2 LQKENI. The J segment lost 7 bases and the V segment lost 4 bases, leaving 9 bases of the junction unmatched. The CDR3 sequence is 16 residues long. The CDR3 loop reads CASSRPGQGTGGELFF. The DNA of the CDR3 is TGTGCCAGCTCACGTCCGGGACAGGGGACAGGCGGGGAGCTGTTTTTT.

Of note for this clone: The sample contains more than one DNA sequence encoding this CDR3. The chain recombines TRBV18 with TRBJ2-5; a possible D gene is TRBD2 (5 bases). This CDR3 has 15 amino acids. V was pared by 0 bases and J by 5 bases, with 13 bases between. The germline gives CDR1 KGHSH, CDR2 LQKENI. DNA for the CDR3: TGTGCCAGCTCACCACCATCGGGTGGGGAGGAGACCCAGTACTTC. Its protein product is CASSPPSGGEETQYF.

The chain joins TRBV7-9 to TRBJ2-5; TRBD1 agrees at 10 bases. The CDR3 totals 16 residues. Germline CDR1 and CDR2: SEHNR and FQNEAQ (reference sequence). After removal of 1 base from V and 5 bases from J, the junction contained 7 bases not matched to a gene. The CDR3 bases are TGTGCCAGCAGCTTAGGGGGACAGGGGTTGGCTGAGACCCAGTACTTC. Its protein product is CASSLGGQGLAETQYF.

The chain is built from TRBV6-1 and TRBJ2-4; possibly TRBD2 for D (5 bases). CDR1 and CDR2 (germline): MNHNS, SASEGT. This CDR3 has 14 amino acids. The germline V and J ends were trimmed by 8 bases and 0 bases, with 11 bases remaining between them. The CDR3 here is CASGGGLAKNIQYF. CDR3 nucleotides: TGTGCCAGCGGAGGAGGTTTAGCCAAAAACATTCAGTACTTC.

This clone was detected once. This chain connects TRBV1 to TRBJ2-2; TRBD2, the D gene given by the table, was not confirmed from the DNA. TRBV1 is an annotated pseudogene. CDR3 length: 13 amino acids. DNA for the CDR3: TGCACCAGCAGCCAAAGAGAGACCGGGGAGCTGTTTTTT. Translation gives CTSSQRETGELFF.

This clone was detected once. This sequence joins TRBV7-2 and TRBJ2-5; no clear D. The CDR3 is 14 residues long. The V gene lost 1 base and the J gene lost 5 bases, with 11 bases spanning the gap. The V gene's germline CDR1 is SGHTA and CDR2 FQGNSA. The CDR3 here is CASSLVMSSETQYF. The CDR3 DNA reads TGTGCCAGCAGCTTAGTTATGAGCTCGGAGACCCAGTACTTC.

The V and J genes are TRBV5-4 and TRBJ1-1; D gene ambiguous. The CDR3 has 16 residues. With 0 bases removed from V and 6 bases from J, the gap between germline ends came to 18 bases. Germline assignment: CDR1 SGHNT and CDR2 YYREEE (reference sequence). CDR3 amino acids: CASSLAGSLHDSEAFF. In DNA form, the CDR3 reads TGTGCCAGCAGCTTGGCCGGTTCGTTGCATGATTCTGAAGCTTTCTTT.

The chain is built from TRBV25-1 and TRBJ1-3; tentative D call: TRBD1 (5 bases). The ends were cut back, 8 bases at V and 2 bases at J, with 22 bases in the middle. Germline loops: CDR1 MGHDK, CDR2 SYGVNS. This CDR3 is 17 amino acids long. CDR3 bases: TGTGCCAGCTCGTTCCCTAGGGCCAGGGATGCTGGAAACACCATATATTTT. Protein sequence: CASSFPRARDAGNTIYF.

This clone was seen a single time. The chain employs TRBV29-1 and TRBJ1-1, with 8 bases fitting TRBD1. Looked up from germline, CDR1 is SQVTM and CDR2 is ANQGSEA. The CDR3 consists of 13 residues. The V and J ends lost 7 bases and 4 bases, in that order; junction bases with no gene match: 8. CDR3: CSAFRDRSTEAFF. The CDR3 DNA sequence: TGCAGCGCCTTCAGGGACAGGAGCACTGAAGCTTTCTTT.

This clone was seen more than once but under ten times. The chain uses TRBV9 and TRBJ2-7; D perhaps matches TRBD2 (5 bases). The CDR3 extends over 16 amino acids. Germline V gene sequence: CDR1 SGDLS, CDR2 YYNGEE. V was clipped by 0 bases and J by 2 bases, with 15 bases between them. The CDR3 spells CASSVESHTGTYEQYF. The CDR3 coding sequence is TGTGCCAGCAGCGTAGAGTCACACACCGGGACCTACGAGCAGTACTTC.

This chain links TRBV30 with TRBJ1-1; D ambiguous. Between the trimmed V and J ends, which lost 0 bases and 9 bases, there was a span of 8 bases. Per germline, CDR1 GTSNPN and CDR2 SVGIG (reference sequence). The CDR3 extends over 11 amino acids. The CDR3 nucleotides read TGTGCCTGGAGTGTAAATGTAAAAGCTTTCTTT. Translating it yields CAWSVNVKAFF.

V and J are TRBV6-4 and TRBJ2-7, with D uncertain. Trimming took 2 bases from V and 7 from J, leaving 9 bases between them. Germline loops: CDR1 MRHNA, CDR2 SNTAGT. The CDR3 runs to 12 residues. CDR3 residues: CASSDGFEEQYV. The CDR3 region has the DNA TGTGCCAGCAGTGACGGCTTTGAGGAGCAGTACGTC.

CDR3 in DNA: TGTGCCAGCAGCCAGGCCCGGACAGGGGGCACGCAGTACGTC. Amino acid sequence: CASSQARTGGTQYV. The rearrangement links TRBV11-3 to TRBJ2-7; 11 bases match TRBD1. V gave up 5 bases and J gave up 9 bases; unmatched junction bases: 9. The CDR3 totals 14 residues. Germline V CDR1 and CDR2: SGHNT, YENEEA.

This clone was counted between two and nine times. The gene calls are TRBV7-3 and TRBJ2-3, with a possible D match to TRBD1 (6 bases). CDR3 length equals 14 residues. V lost 4 bases to trimming and J lost 1 base, with 9 bases between them. The germline gives CDR1 SGHTA, CDR2 FQGTGA. DNA of the CDR3: TGTGCCAGCAGCTCAGAGGGGGGCACAGATACGCAGTATTTT. Translation: CASSSEGGTDTQYF.

V usage is TRBV5-6 and J usage is TRBJ1-6; D possibly corresponds to TRBD1 (5 bases). Germline CDR1 is SGHDT and CDR2 is YYEEEE. CDR3 length: 14 amino acids. With 4 bases removed from V and 7 bases from J, the gap between germline ends came to 12 bases. CDR3 residues: CASSPNPGNSPLHF. CDR3 coding DNA: TGTGCCAGCAGCCCAAACCCAGGGAATTCACCCCTCCACTTT. Drawing the rest from reference TRBV5-6 and TRBJ1-6, the complete variable domain is DAGVTQSPTHLIKTRGQQVTLRCSPKSGHDTVSWYQQALGQGPQFIFQYYEEEERQRGNFPDRFSGHQFPNYSSELNVNALLLGDSALYLCASSPNPGNSPLHFGNGTRLTVT.

This clone was detected a few times. The CDR3 DNA reads as TGTGCCAGCAGCTCCGGACTTAGCACAGATACGCAGTATTTT. Amino acids: CASSSGLSTDTQYF. The chain joins TRBV7-3 to TRBJ2-3; D is perhaps TRBD2 (5 bases). CDR1 and CDR2 (germline): SGHTA, FQGTGA. This CDR3 has 14 amino acids. The V end lost 4 bases, the J end lost 0 bases, and 8 bases lay between the germline ends.

The chain recombines TRBV7-2 with TRBJ2-7; 14 bases agree with TRBD2. CDR3 length equals 13 residues. The germline V gene has CDR1 SGHTA and CDR2 FQGNSA. J lost 9 bases, V lost 8 bases, and 6 bases had no gene match. CDR3 DNA: TGTGCCAGCTCGGGGACTAGCGGGAGCGCGCAGTACGTC. Its translation is CASSGTSGSAQYV.

The rearrangement joins TRBV19 to TRBJ2-5; 9 nucleotides agree with TRBD2. The V segment lost 6 bases and the J segment 5 bases; nucleotides outside the gene matches: 7. Germline V gene data show CDR1 as LNHDA and CDR2 as SQIVND (reference sequence). The CDR3 sequence is 14 residues long. CDR3 DNA: TGTGCCAGTAGAAGCGGGAGGAATTCGGAGACCCAGTACTTC. Translated, it gives CASRSGRNSETQYF.

The chain employs TRBV19 and TRBJ1-4; 9 bases are a match to TRBD1. Germline CDR1 is LNHDA and CDR2 is SQIVND (reference sequence). This CDR3 comprises 13 residues. V lost 7 bases and J lost 12; bases outside the gene matches: 9. The CDR3 nucleotides are TGTGCCAGTACCTTGACAGGGGGAGTGGAACTGTTTTTT. Amino acid sequence: CASTLTGGVELFF.

This clone has only a few counts. In DNA, the CDR3 is TGTGCCAGCAGTTTCCGGGGTAGCACAGATACGCAGTATTTT. As protein: CASSFRGSTDTQYF. This chain connects TRBV6-5 to TRBJ2-3; perhaps TRBD2 as D (5 bases). V was trimmed by 4 bases and J by 0 bases, leaving 8 bases between them. Germline CDR1 and CDR2: MNHEY and SVGAGI. The CDR3 runs 14 residues.